The source of this T cell receptor (beta chain) is a study of cytomegalovirus exposure and HLA in healthy donors. Study-level results: Usually a TCR sequence was rare, but some public TCRs were found in many donors. A later analysis found first-cohort TCR clusters tended to co-occur in the 120 validation repertoires.

Germline trimming cut 4 bases from V and 2 bases from J; bases unmatched to any gene: 2. This CDR3 comprises 15 residues. Germline loops: CDR1 SGHRS, CDR2 YFSETQ. In regard to this clone: Its antigen is still unknown.

Produced via immunoSEQ multiplex PCR; TCRdb's table is partial and in-frame only. Of about 150,000 clones in the sample, roughly 91% were seen once. The specimen sequenced was PBMCs. V is TRBV5-1 and J is TRBJ2-1, with 11 bases matching TRBD2. The clonotype originates from a woman aged 18-35 years in good health and CMV-seropositive. The chain's CDR3 is CASSGSGRAYNEQFF. The CDR3 DNA sequence: TGCGCCAGCAGCGGTAGCGGGAGGGCCTACAATGAGCAGTTCTTC. Supplemented by reference TRBV5-1 and TRBJ2-1, the full variable domain reads KAGVTQTPRYLIKTRGQQVTLSCSPISGHRSVSWYQQTPGQGLQFLFEYFSETQRNKGNFPGRFSGRQFSNSRSEMNVSTLELGDSALYLCASSGSGRAYNEQFFGPGTRLTVL.